Following are 10 T cell receptor beta chains from one sample sequenced in a study of blood T cell repertoires in COVID-19. Measured with immunoSEQ multiplex PCR; TCRdb has only the in-frame clones, and not every one. The sample consists of more than 300,000 clones, 86% of them appearing once. The sequencing input was peripheral blood. Source of these receptors: a woman in her 50s with acute or convalescent COVID-19.

This clone turned up a few times. The rearrangement uses TRBV2 and TRBJ1-5, with 9 bases identical to TRBD1. J was trimmed by 5 bases and V by 6 bases; bases with no gene match: 8. CDR1 and CDR2 (germline): SNHLY, FYNNEI. There are 15 residues in the CDR3. CDR3: CASRLTGGRDQPQHF. The CDR3 DNA is TGTGCCAGCAGGCTAACAGGGGGCCGCGATCAGCCCCAGCATTTT.

There are a few counts of this clone. This CDR3 is also generated by other DNA sequences in the sample. V is TRBV30 and J is TRBJ1-3; D remains unclear. In germline, CDR1 is GTSNPN, CDR2 SVGIG (reference sequence). With 1 base removed from V and 0 bases from J, the gap between germline ends came to 7 bases. CDR3 length: 14 residues. CDR3 in amino acids: CAWSGTYSGNTIYF. The CDR3 DNA reads TGTGCCTGGAGTGGAACCTACTCTGGAAACACCATATATTTT.

As regards this clone: This CDR3 is also generated by other DNA sequences in the sample. This chain joins TRBV10-3 and TRBJ1-1; 7 positions match TRBD1. V lost 6 bases, J lost 1 base, and 2 bases stayed unmatched. CDR1 and CDR2 (germline): ENHRY, SYGVKD. The CDR3 spans 13 residues. CDR3 loop: CAIRGTENTEAFF. The CDR3 DNA follows: TGTGCCATCAGAGGGACAGAGAACACTGAAGCTTTCTTT.

The chain employs TRBV28 and TRBJ2-7; no firm D call. Trimming took off 3 bases at V and 0 bases at J, with 15 bases between the two ends. This CDR3 region has 16 residues. In germline, CDR1 is MDHEN, CDR2 SYDVKM. CDR3 loop: CASSFSGGERSYEQYF. CDR3 DNA: TGTGCCAGCAGTTTTTCCGGCGGAGAACGCTCCTACGAGCAGTACTTC. The full variable domain, rest sourced from reference TRBV28 and TRBJ2-7, is DVKVTQSSRYLVKRTGEKVFLECVQDMDHENMFWYRQDPGLGLRLIYFSYDVKMKEKGDIPEGYSVSREKKERFSLILESASTNQTSMYLCASSFSGGERSYEQYFGPGTRLTVT.

CDR3 residues: CASSVYNSYEQYF. CDR3 sequence (DNA): TGTGCCAGTTCAGTATACAACTCCTACGAGCAGTACTTC. V is TRBV25-1 and J is TRBJ2-7; D not resolved. CDR3 size: 13 residues. Germline V gene lookup returns CDR1 MGHDK and CDR2 SYGVNS. V lost 9 bases to trimming and J lost 0 bases, with 12 bases between them.

The genes are TRBV4-2 and TRBJ1-2; the match to TRBD1 covers 8 bases. The CDR3 is 13 residues long. Trimming removed 6 bases from V and 4 bases from J; junction bases left unmatched: 4. The germline V gene has CDR1 LGHNA and CDR2 YNFKEQ. The CDR3: CASSTGGGYGYTF. CDR3 DNA: TGTGCCAGCAGTACAGGGGGAGGCTATGGCTACACCTTC.

The V and J genes are TRBV29-1 and TRBJ1-3; TRBD1 agrees at 7 bases. The germline CDR1 and CDR2 sequences are SQVTM and ANQGSEA. With 4 bases clipped from V and 0 bases from J, the junction kept 0 bases outside the gene matches. This CDR3 has 13 amino acids. In nucleotides, the CDR3 is TGCAGCGTTGGGGACAGCTCTGGAAACACCATATATTTT. Translating gives CSVGDSSGNTIYF.

V gene TRBV2 combines with J gene TRBJ2-3, with D tentatively TRBD2 (5 bases). The CDR3 runs to 15 residues. Germline lookup yields CDR1 SNHLY and CDR2 FYNNEI. Trimming pared 4 bases from V and 0 bases from J, leaving 11 bases between. CDR3 bases: TGTGCCAGCAGTGGGCTAGCATATAGCACAGATACGCAGTATTTT. Translating gives CASSGLAYSTDTQYF.

This clone came up once. The chain is built from TRBV11-2 and TRBJ2-7, with TRBD1 identical over 9 bases. The V gene end was trimmed by 1 base and the J gene end by 4 bases; junction bases not matched to a gene: 5. This CDR3 is 15 amino acids long. Germline CDR1 is SGHAT and CDR2 is FQNNGV. The CDR3 reads CASSLVGTGLYEQYF. The CDR3 bases are TGTGCCAGCAGCTTAGTCGGGACAGGGTTGTACGAGCAGTACTTC.

This clone is a singleton in its sample. The chain joins TRBV6-4 to TRBJ2-7, with TRBD2 matching over 9 bases. Germline trimming cut 2 bases from V and 6 bases from J; bases unmatched to any gene: 8. The CDR3 has 15 amino acids. Germline V gene sequence: CDR1 MRHNA, CDR2 SNTAGT. The CDR3 here is CASSDPRTSEGEQYF. CDR3 coding DNA: TGTGCCAGCAGTGACCCGCGGACTAGCGAGGGCGAGCAGTACTTC.